This note documents a single T cell receptor (beta chain) sequence. What it recognizes is unknown. Germline assignment: CDR1 SGHVS and CDR2 FQNEAQ. The CDR3 is 13 amino acids. The V gene end was trimmed by 5 bases and the J gene end by 6 bases; junction bases not matched to a gene: 6. The sample belongs to a study of radiotherapy plus CTLA-4 blockade in lung cancer. Study-level results: In blood, after radiotherapy plus ipilimumab, tumor-derived TCR clones expanded.

TCRdb's copy holds only in-frame clones and misses some; the assay was immunoSEQ multiplex PCR. This table has tens of thousands of clones, approximately 86% appearing once. Specimen: peripheral blood, collected from a patient treated with radiotherapy plus ipilimumab. The TCR comes from a human donor with non-small cell lung cancer that progressed on radiotherapy plus ipilimumab. This chain links TRBV7-8 with TRBJ1-1, with 7 bases lining up with TRBD1. The CDR3 loop reads CASSPTGIPEAFF. The DNA of the CDR3 is TGTGCCAGCAGCCCGACAGGGATCCCTGAAGCTTTCTTT.